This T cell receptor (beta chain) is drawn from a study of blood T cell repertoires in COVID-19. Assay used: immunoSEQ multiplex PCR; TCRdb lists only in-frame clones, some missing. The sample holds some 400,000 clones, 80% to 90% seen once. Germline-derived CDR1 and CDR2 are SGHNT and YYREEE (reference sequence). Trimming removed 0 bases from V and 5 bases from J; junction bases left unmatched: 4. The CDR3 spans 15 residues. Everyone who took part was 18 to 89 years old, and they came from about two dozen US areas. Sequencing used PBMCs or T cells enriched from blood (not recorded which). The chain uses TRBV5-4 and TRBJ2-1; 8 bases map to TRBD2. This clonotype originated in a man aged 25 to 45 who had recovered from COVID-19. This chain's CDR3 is CASSLGLANNNEQFF. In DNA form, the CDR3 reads TGTGCCAGCAGCTTGGGACTAGCGAATAACAATGAGCAGTTCTTC.